This entry lists 3 T cell receptor beta chains sequenced from one sample in a study of vaccination and CD4 T cells after COVID-19. Cultured CD4+ T-cell DNA underwent Oncomine TCR Beta short-read sequencing. TCRdb reprocessed the PCR reads via MiXCR and lists one record per CDR3 protein. The table has just under 20,000 distinct CDR3 sequences, around 46% seen once. These receptors' antigens are unknown. Indicated treatment: roughly 10-day PBMC culture with coronavirus spike peptide pools or control peptides (ViraFEST assay). This specimen was CD4+ T cells from blood, cultured in vitro, taken before SARS-CoV-2 vaccination. All receptors come from a human donor who had recovered from COVID-19.

This clonotype turned up a few times. The chain recombines TRBV6-1 with TRBJ2-3, with 8 bases identical to TRBD1. With V trimmed by 6 bases and J by 6 bases, 11 bases remained unmatched. The CDR3 length is 15 residues. Germline V gene sequence: CDR1 MNHNS, CDR2 SASEGT. CDR3 amino acids: CASRTGGQGADTQYF. CDR3 nucleotides: TGTGCCAGCAGAACAGGGGGGCAGGGGGCGGATACGCAGTATTTT.

Here the CDR3 reads CSARSGANTEAFF. CDR3 coding DNA: TGCAGTGCTAGATCCGGGGCGAACACTGAAGCTTTCTTT. V gene TRBV20-1 combines with J gene TRBJ1-1, with D possibly matching TRBD1 (5 bases). Trimming removed 2 bases from V and 1 base from J, with 8 bases in between. This CDR3 contains 13 residues. CDR1 DFQATT and CDR2 SNEGSKA come from the germline V gene (reference sequence).

The table lists this clonotype with a few counts. The rearrangement links TRBV20-1 to TRBJ1-5; 7 nucleotides line up with TRBD1. V shed 6 bases, J shed 0 bases, and the junction held 5 bases outside the gene matches. The germline CDR1 and CDR2 sequences are DFQATT and SNEGSKA (reference sequence). The CDR3 runs 14 residues. The CDR3 is CSALQGYSNQPQHF. The CDR3, as DNA: TGCAGTGCGCTACAGGGGTATAGCAATCAGCCCCAGCATTTT.